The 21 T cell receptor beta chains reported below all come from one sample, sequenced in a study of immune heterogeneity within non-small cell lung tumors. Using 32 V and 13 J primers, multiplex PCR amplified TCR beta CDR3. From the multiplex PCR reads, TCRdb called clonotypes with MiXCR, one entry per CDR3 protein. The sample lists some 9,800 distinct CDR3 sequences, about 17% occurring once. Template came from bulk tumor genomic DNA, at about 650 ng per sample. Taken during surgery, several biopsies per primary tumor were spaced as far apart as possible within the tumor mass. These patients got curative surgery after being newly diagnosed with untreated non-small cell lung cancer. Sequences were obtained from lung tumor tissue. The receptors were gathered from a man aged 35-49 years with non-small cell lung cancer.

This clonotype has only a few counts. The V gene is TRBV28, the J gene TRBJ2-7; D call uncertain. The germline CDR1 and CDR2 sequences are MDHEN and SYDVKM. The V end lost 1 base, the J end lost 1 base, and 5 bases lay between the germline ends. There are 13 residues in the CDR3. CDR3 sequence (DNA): TGTGCCAGCAGTTTATATGTTTCCTACGAGCAGTACTTC. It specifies CASSLYVSYEQYF.

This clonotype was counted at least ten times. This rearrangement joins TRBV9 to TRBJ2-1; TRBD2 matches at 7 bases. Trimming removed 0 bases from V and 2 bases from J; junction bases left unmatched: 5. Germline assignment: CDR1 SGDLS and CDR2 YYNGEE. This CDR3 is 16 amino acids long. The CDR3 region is CASSVAVAGAYNEQFF. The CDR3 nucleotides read TGTGCCAGCAGCGTAGCAGTTGCGGGAGCCTACAATGAGCAGTTCTTC.

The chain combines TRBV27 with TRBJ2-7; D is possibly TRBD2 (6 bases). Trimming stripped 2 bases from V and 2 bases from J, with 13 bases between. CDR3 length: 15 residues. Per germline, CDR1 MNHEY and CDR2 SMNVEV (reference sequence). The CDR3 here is CASSLRGLGAYEQYF. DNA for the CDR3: TGTGCCAGCAGTTTAAGGGGACTCGGTGCCTACGAGCAGTACTTC.

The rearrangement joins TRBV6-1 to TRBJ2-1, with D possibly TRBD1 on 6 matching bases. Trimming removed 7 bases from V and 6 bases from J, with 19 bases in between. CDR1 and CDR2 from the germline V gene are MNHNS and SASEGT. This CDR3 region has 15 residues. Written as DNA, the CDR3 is TGTGCCAGCAACGGTGAGGGGGTGGGAACCAATGAGCAGTTCTTC. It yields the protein CASNGEGVGTNEQFF.

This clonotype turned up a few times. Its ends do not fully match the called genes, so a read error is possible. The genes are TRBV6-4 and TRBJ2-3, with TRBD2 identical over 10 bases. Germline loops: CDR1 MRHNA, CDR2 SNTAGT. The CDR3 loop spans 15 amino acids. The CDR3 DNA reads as TGTGTCAGCAGCCGAGCGGGGGGGAGCACAGATACGCAGTATTTT. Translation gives CVSSRAGGSTDTQYF.

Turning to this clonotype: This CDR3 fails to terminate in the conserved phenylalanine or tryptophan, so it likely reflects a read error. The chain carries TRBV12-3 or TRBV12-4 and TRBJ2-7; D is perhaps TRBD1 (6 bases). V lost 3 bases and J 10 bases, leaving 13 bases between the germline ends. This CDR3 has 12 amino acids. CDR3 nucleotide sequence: TGTGCCAGCAGTTTGGACAGCCGCGAACAGTACTCC. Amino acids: CASSLDSREQYS.

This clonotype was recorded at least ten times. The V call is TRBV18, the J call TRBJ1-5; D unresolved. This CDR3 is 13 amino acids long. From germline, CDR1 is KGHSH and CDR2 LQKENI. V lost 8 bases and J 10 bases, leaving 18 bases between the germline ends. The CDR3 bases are TGTGCCAGCACCCAAAGCCGGGAGTACCCCCAGCATTTT. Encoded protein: CASTQSREYPQHF.

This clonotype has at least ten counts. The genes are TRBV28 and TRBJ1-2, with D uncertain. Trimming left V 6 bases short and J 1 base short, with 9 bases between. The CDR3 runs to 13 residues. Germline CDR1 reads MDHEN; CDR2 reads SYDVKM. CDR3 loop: CASRNPNNYGYTF. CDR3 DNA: TGTGCCAGCAGGAACCCGAATAACTATGGCTACACCTTC.

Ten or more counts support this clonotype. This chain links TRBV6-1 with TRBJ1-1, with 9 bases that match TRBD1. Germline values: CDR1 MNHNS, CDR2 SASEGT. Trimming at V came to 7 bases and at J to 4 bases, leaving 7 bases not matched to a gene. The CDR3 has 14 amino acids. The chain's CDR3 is CASNLGQGFTEAFF. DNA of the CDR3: TGTGCCAGCAATCTGGGACAGGGATTCACTGAAGCTTTCTTT.

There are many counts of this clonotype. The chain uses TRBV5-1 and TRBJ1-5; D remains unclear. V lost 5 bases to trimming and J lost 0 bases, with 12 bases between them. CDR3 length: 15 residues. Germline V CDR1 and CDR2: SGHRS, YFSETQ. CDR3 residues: CASSKNGYSNQPQHF. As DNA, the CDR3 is TGCGCCAGCAGTAAGAACGGCTATAGCAATCAGCCCCAGCATTTT.

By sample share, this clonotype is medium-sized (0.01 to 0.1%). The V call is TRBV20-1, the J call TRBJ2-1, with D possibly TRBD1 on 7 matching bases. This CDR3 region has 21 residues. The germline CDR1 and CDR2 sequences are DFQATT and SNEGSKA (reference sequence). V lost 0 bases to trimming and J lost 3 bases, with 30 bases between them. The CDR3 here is CSARDLWGTGEEERIYNEQFF. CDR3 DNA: TGCAGTGCTAGAGATCTGTGGGGCACAGGGGAGGAAGAGCGGATCTACAATGAGCAGTTCTTC.

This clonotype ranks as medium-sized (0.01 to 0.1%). CDR3 DNA: TGTGCCAGTAGTATCGGGACAGGGGGTGGTCAGCCCCAGCATTTT. It translates to CASSIGTGGGQPQHF. J is TRBJ1-5 and V is TRBV19; 11 bases map to TRBD1. This CDR3 region has 15 residues. From germline, CDR1 is LNHDA and CDR2 SQIVND (reference sequence). The J segment lost 6 bases and the V segment lost 3 bases, leaving 4 bases of the junction unmatched.

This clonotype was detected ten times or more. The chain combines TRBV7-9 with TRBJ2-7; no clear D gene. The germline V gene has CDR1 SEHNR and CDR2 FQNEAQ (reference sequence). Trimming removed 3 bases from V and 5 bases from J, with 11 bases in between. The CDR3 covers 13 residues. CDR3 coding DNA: TGTGCCAGCAGCTTCCCAAGCTCTCACGAGCAGTACTTC. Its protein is CASSFPSSHEQYF.

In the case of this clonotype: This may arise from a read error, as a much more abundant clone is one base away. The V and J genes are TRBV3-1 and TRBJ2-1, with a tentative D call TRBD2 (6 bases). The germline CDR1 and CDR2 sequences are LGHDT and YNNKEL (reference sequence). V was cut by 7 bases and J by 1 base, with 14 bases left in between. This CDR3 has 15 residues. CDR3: CASIPRLESYNEQFF. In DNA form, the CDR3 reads TGTGCCAGCATCCCCCGACTAGAGTCCTACAATGAGCAGTTCTTC.

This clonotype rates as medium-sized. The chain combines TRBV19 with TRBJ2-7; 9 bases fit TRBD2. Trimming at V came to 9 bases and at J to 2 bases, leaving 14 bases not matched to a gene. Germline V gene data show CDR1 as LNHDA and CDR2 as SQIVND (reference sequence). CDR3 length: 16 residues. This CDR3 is CARDYRGLAPTYEQYF. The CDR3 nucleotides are TGTGCCAGAGATTACAGGGGACTAGCCCCGACCTACGAGCAGTACTTC.

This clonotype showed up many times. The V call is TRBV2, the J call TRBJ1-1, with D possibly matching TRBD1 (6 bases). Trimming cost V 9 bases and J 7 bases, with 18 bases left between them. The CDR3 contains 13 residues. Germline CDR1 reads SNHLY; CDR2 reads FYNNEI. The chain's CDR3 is CARGTTGLNEAFF. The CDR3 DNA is TGTGCCAGAGGTACGACAGGACTTAATGAAGCTTTCTTT. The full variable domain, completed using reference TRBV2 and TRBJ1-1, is EPEVTQTPSHQVTQMGQEVILRCVPISNHLYFYWYRQILGQKVEFLVSFYNNEISEKSEIFDDQFSVERPDGSNFTLKIRSTKLEDSAMYFCARGTTGLNEAFFGQGTRLTVV.

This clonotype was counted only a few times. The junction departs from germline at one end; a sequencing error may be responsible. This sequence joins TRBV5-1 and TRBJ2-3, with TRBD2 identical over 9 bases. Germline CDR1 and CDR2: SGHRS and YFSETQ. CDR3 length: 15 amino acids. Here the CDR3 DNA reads TGCGCCGGCAGCTTGGCCGCTCAGCGGGGGGCTACGCAGTATTTT. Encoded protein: CAGSLAAQRGATQYF.

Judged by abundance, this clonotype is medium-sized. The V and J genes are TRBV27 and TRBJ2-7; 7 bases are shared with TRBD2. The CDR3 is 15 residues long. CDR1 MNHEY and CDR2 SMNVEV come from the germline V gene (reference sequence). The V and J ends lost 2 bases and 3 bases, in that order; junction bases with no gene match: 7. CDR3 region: CASSLGGGDIYEQYF. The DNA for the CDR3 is TGTGCCAGCAGTTTAGGGGGAGGGGATATCTACGAGCAGTACTTC.

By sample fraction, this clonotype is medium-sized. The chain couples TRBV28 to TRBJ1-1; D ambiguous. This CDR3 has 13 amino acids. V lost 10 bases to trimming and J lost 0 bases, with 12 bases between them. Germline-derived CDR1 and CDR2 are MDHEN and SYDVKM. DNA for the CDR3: TGTGCCAACCAAGCAAACCTGAACACTGAAGCTTTCTTT. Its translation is CANQANLNTEAFF.

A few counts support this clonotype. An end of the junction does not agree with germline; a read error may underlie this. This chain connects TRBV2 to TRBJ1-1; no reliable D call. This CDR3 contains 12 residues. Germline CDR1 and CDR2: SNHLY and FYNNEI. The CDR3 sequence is CASRAMNTEALF. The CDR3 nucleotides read TGTGCCAGCAGGGCAATGAACACTGAAGCTTTGTTT.

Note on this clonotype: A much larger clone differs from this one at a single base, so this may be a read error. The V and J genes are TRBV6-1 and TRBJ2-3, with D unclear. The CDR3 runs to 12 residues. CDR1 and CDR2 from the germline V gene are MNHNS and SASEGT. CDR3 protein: CVSSQAGNTQYF. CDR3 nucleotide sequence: TGTGTCAGCAGTCAAGCTGGGAATACGCAGTATTTT.